A single count supports the clone carrying this TCR beta chain. Its antigen is still unknown. This entry is derived from a study of beta chain features in type 1 diabetes. Study-wide findings and caveats: Compared to healthy donors, patients appeared to have naive, central memory and Treg TCRB repertoires that were more alike. TCRB CDR3 length was moderately but significantly reduced in all four CD4+ subsets of Type 1 diabetes patients.

All of the isolated RNA was reverse transcribed, so expressed TCRB transcripts were sequenced. Average reads for naive, central memory and regulatory T cell samples were some 3.9 million. Measured with immunoSEQ multiplex PCR; TCRdb has only the in-frame clones, and not every one. The sample yields 250,000 to 300,000 clones, roughly 24% seen once. One heparinised blood draw, averaging about 120 mL, came from each donor. Staining for CD45RO/CCR7/CD25/CD127/CD95/CD27 allowed sorting of CD4+ naive, central memory, regulatory and stem cell-like memory cells. Sequencing used naive CD4+ T cells from blood. The clonotype originates from a woman under 40 with type 1 diabetes.

The CDR3 DNA reads as TGCGCCAGCAGGCGAACAGGGGGCGAGCAGTACTTC. As protein: CASRRTGGEQYF. This chain uses TRBV5-1 with TRBJ2-7; 8 bases are shared with TRBD1. Germline loops: CDR1 SGHRS, CDR2 YFSETQ. V trimming: 5 bases; J trimming: 6 bases; junction bases outside the gene matches: 4. This CDR3 is 12 amino acids long.